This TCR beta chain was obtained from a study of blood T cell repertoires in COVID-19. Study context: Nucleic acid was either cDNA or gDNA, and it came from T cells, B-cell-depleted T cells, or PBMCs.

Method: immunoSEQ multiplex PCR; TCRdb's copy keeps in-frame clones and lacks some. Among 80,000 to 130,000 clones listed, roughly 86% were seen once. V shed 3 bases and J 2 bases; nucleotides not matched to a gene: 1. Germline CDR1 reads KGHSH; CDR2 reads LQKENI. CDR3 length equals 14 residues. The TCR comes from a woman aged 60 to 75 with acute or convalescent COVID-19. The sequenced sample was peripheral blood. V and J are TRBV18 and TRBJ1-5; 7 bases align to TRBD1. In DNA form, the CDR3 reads TGTGCCAGCTCACCGACAGGGCGCAATCAGCCCCAGCATTTT. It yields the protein CASSPTGRNQPQHF.